The source of this T cell receptor (beta chain) is a study of Graves' ophthalmopathy and Graves' hyperthyroidism. There are many counts of this clonotype. CDR3 size: 16 residues. Germline loops: CDR1 SGHAT, CDR2 FQNNGV. Germline trimming cut 5 bases from V and 5 bases from J; bases unmatched to any gene: 11. Scientists amplified the TCR beta CDR3 regions from RNA transcripts. HTBI primers were employed in first-round RT-PCR, then a second-round multiplex PCR followed. TCRdb ran MiXCR on the multiplex PCR reads and lists one entry per CDR3 protein. The profile covers about 400,000 distinct CDR3 sequences, with just over 15% appearing a single time and 5.5% to 8% taken by the ten largest.

This chain connects TRBV11-2 to TRBJ2-2, with TRBD2 matching over 7 bases. Sequencing was carried out using peripheral blood. This clonotype was obtained from a woman under 30 with stable Graves' hyperthyroidism. The CDR3 DNA reads TGTGCCAGCAGCCCCTATGGGGGGGTCGAGACCGGGGAGCTGTTTTTT. Protein product: CASSPYGGVETGELFF.